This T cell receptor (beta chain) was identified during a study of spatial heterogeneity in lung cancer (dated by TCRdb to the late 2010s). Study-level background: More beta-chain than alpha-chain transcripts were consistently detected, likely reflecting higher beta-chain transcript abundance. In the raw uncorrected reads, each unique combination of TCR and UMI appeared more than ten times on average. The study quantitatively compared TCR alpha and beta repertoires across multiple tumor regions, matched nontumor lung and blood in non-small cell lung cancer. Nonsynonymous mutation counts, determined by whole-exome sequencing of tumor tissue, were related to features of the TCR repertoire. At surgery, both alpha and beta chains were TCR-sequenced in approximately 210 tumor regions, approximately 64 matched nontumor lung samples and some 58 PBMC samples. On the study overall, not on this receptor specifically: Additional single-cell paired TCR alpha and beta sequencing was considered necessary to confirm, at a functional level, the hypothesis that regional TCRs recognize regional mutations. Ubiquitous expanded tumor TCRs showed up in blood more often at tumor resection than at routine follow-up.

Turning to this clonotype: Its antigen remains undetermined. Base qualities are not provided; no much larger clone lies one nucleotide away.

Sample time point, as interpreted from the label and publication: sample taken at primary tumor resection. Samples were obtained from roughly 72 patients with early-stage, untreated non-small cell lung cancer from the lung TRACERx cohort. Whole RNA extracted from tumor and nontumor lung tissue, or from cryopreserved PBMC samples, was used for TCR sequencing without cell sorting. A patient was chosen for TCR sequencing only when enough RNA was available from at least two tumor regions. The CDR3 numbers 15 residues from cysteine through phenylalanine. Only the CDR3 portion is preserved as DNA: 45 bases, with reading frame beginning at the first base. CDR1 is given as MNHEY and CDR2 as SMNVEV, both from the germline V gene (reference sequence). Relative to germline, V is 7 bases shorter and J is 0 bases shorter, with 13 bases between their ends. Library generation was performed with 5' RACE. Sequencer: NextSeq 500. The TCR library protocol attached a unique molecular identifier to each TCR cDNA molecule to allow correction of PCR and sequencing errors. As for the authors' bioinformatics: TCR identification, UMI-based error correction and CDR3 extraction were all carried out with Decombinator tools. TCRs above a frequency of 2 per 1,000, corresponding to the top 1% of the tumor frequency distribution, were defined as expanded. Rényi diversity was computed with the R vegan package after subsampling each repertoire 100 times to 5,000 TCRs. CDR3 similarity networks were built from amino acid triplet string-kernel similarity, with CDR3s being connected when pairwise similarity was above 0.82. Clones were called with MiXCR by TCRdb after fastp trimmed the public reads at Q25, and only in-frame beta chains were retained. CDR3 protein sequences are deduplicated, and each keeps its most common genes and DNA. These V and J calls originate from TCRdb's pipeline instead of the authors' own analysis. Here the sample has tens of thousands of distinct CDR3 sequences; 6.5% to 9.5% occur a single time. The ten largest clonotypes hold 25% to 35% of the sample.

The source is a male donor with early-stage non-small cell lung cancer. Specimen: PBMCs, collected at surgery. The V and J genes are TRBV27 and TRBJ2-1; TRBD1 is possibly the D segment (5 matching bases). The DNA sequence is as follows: TGTGCCAGCACCCCACAGGCAATCTCCTACAATGAGCAGTTCTTC. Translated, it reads CASTPQAISYNEQFF.